This T cell receptor beta chain emerged from a study of cytomegalovirus exposure and HLA in healthy donors. Overall study: From donors who were HLA-typed, an early data release held around 85 million unique TCRs. Membership in the Caucasian-associated ancestry cluster was found for around 85% of roughly 400 genotyped donors.

Overall study results and limits: The later analysis indicated that the majority of CMV-associated TCR beta chains appeared HLA-restricted.

PCR was performed using 60 Vbeta and 13 Jbeta primers. Sequenced by immunoSEQ multiplex PCR; TCRdb stores in-frame clones only, minus some. This sample has some 120,000 clones, with over 65% found just once. The donors comprised healthy bone marrow donors. To note about this clone: Its antigen is not known.

Trimming cost V 3 bases and J 5 bases, with 16 bases left between them. This CDR3 is 15 amino acids long. CDR1 LNHDA and CDR2 SQIVND come from the germline V gene (reference sequence). V is TRBV19 and J is TRBJ1-1, with unresolved D. This clonotype was obtained from a middle-aged man in good health and CMV-seronegative. The sequenced material came from PBMCs. CDR3 amino acids: CASSIRSGDGTEAFF. The CDR3 coding sequence is TGTGCCAGTAGTATCCGTTCCGGGGATGGTACTGAAGCTTTCTTT.